This TCR beta chain was recorded in a study of identifying expanded T cells in peripheral blood. CDR1 SQVTM and CDR2 ANQGSEA come from the germline V gene. With 3 bases removed from V and 1 base from J, the gap between germline ends came to 9 bases. This CDR3 has 13 residues. A word on this clone: Its antigen is currently unknown.

Study findings and constraints: Over approximately two and four weeks, about 15 and 18 clones changed, versus approximately 1.1 between replicates.

No infections or other immune events were documented during collection. Measured with immunoSEQ multiplex PCR; TCRdb has only the in-frame clones, and not every one. This table has 70,000 or so clones, about 90% appearing once. The sequence derives from a person aged 18 to 75 in good health. The sample taken for sequencing was blood. V gene TRBV29-1 combines with J gene TRBJ1-1; D is unresolved. CDR3 sequence: CSVDRDGNTEAFF. The CDR3 bases are TGCAGCGTTGATCGCGACGGGAACACTGAAGCTTTCTTT.